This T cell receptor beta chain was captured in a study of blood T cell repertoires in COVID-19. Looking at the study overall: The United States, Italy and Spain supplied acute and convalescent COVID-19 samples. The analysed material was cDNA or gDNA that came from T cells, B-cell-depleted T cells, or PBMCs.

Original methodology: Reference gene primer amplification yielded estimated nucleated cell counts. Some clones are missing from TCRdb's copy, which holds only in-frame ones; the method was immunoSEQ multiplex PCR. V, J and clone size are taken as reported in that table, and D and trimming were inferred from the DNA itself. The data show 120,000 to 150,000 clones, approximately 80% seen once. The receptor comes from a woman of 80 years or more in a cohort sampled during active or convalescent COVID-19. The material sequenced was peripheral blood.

DNA of the CDR3: TGTGCCAGCAGCTTAGATATAGCGGGGATTGAGCAGTTCTTC. It specifies CASSLDIAGIEQFF. The chain links TRBV7-2 to TRBJ2-1; 8 nucleotides agree with TRBD2. V shed 1 base, J shed 9 bases, and the junction held 5 bases outside the gene matches. CDR3 size: 14 residues. In germline, CDR1 is SGHTA, CDR2 FQGNSA.